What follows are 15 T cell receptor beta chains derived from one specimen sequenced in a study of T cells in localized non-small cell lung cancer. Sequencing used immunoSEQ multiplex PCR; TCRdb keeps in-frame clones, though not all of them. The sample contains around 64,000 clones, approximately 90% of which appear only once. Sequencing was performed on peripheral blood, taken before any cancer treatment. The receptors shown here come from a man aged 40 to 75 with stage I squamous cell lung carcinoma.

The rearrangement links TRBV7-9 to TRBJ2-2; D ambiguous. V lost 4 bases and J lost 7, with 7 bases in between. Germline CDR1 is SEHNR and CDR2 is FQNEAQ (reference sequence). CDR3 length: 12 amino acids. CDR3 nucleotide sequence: TGTGCCAGCAGCTACGAGAACGGGGAGCTGTTTTTT. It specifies CASSYENGELFF. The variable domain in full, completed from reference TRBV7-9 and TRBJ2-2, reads DTGVSQNPRHKITKRGQNVTFRCDPISEHNRLYWYRQTLGQGPEFLTYFQNEAQLEKSRLLSDRFSAERPKGSFSTLEIQRTEQGDSAMYLCASSYENGELFFGEGSRLTVL.

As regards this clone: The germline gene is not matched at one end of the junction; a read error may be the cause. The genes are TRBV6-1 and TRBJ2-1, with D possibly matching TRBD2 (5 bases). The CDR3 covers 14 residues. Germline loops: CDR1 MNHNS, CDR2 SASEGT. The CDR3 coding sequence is TGTGCCACCAGTCGGGGTTCCTCCTACAATGAGCAGTTCTTC. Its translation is CATSRGSSYNEQFF.

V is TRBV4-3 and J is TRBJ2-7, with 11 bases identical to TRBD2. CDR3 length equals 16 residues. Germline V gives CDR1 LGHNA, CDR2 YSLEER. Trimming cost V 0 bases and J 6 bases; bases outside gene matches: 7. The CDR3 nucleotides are TGCGCCAGCAGCCAAGAGCGACTAGCGGGAATAGGCGAGCAGTACTTC. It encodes CASSQERLAGIGEQYF.

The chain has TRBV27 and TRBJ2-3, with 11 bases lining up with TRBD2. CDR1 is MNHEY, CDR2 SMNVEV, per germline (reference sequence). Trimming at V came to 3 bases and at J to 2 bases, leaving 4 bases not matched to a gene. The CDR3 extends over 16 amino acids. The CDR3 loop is CASSLGLAVNTDTQYF. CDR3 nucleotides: TGTGCCAGCAGTTTGGGACTAGCGGTTAACACAGATACGCAGTATTTT.

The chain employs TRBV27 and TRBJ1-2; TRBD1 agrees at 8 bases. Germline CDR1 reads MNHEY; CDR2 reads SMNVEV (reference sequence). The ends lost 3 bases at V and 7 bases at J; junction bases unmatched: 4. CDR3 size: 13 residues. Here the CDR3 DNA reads TGTGCCAGCAGTTTTAGGACAGGGTCTGGCTACACCTTC. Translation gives CASSFRTGSGYTF.

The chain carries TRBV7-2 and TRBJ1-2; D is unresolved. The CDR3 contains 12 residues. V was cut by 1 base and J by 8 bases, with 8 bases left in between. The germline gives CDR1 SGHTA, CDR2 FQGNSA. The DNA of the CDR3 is TGTGCCAGCAGCTTAGGGTCGCTGGGCTACACCTTC. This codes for CASSLGSLGYTF.

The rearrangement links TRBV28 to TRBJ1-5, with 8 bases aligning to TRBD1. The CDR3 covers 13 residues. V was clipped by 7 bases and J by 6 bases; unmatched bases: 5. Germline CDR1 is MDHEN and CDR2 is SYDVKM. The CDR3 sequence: CASKQGGGQPQHF. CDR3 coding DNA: TGTGCCAGCAAACAGGGGGGGGGTCAGCCCCAGCATTTT.

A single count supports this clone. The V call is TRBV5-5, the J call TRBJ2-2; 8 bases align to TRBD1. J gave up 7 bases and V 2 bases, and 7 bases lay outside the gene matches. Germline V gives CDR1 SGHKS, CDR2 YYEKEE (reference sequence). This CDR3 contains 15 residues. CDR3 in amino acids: CASSFLDRAHGELFF. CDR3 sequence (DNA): TGTGCCAGCAGCTTCTTGGACAGGGCCCACGGGGAGCTGTTTTTT.

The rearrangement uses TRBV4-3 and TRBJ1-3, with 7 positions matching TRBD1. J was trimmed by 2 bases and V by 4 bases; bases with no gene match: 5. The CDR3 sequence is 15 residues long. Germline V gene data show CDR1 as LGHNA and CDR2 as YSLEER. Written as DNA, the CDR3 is TGCGCCAGCAGCCCCTTTCAGGGGGCTGGAAACACCATATATTTT. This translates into CASSPFQGAGNTIYF.

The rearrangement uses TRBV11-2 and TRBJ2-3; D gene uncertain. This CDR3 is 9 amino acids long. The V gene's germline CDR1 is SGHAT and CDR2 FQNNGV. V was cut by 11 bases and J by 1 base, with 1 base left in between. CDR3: CAGTDTQYF. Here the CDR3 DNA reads TGTGCCGGCACAGATACGCAGTATTTT.

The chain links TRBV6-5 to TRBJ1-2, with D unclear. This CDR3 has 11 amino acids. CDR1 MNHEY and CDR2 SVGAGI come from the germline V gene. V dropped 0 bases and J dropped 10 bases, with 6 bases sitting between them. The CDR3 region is CASSYSNDYTF. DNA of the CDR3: TGTGCCAGCAGTTACTCGAATGACTACACCTTC.

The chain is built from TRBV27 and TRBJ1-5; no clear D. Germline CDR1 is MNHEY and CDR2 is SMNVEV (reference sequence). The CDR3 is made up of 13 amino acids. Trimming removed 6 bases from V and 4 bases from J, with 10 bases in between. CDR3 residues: CASRGNRNQPQHF. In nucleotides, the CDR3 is TGTGCCAGCAGGGGAAACAGAAATCAGCCCCAGCATTTT.

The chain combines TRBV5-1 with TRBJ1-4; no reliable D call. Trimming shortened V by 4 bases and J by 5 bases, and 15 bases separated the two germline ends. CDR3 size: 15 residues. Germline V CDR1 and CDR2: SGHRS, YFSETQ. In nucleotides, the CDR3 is TGCGCCAGCAGCGCATCCGGGTTGGGCAATGAAAAACTGTTTTTT. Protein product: CASSASGLGNEKLFF.

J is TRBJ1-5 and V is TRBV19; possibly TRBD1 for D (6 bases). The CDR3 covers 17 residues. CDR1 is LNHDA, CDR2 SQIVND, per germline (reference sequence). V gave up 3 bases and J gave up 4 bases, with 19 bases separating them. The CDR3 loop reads CASSIVGGLSANQPQHF. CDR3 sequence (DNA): TGTGCCAGTAGTATTGTTGGGGGGCTCAGCGCTAATCAGCCCCAGCATTTT.

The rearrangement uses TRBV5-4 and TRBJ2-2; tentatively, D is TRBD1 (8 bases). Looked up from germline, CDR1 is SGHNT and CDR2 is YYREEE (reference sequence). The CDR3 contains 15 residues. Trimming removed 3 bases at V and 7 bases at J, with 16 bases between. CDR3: CASSSPTGGGGELFF. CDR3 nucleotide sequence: TGTGCCAGCAGCTCACCTACAGGGGGGGGCGGGGAGCTGTTTTTT. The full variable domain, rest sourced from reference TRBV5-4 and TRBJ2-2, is ETGVTQSPTHLIKTRGQQVTLRCSSQSGHNTVSWYQQALGQGPQFIFQYYREEENGRGNFPPRFSGLQFPNYSSELNVNALELDDSALYLCASSSPTGGGGELFFGEGSRLTVL.